The present TCR beta chain was sequenced within a study of blood T cells in healthy people across ages. Next came a second PCR, run for roughly 6 to 11 cycles, which used a sample-barcoded 5' primer along with a J-beta primer mix. Every cDNA molecule bore a tag from a template-switch adaptor containing 12 random nucleotides. TCRdb called the 5' RACE reads again in MiXCR, with one record for every CDR3 protein. The top ten hold under 8.5% of the sample, which has about 1,400,000 distinct CDR3 sequences, 59% seen once. Samples each yielded at least 5.5 micrograms of total RNA. This CDR3 is 14 amino acids long.

The rearrangement links TRBV21-1 to TRBJ1-5. TRBV21-1 is a pseudogene locus. The sample was blood. The sequence derives from a man between 18 and 29 years old in good health. The DNA for the CDR3 is TGTGCCAGCAGCAACACTCTAAAGCGTCAGCCCCAGCATTTT. This gives the protein CASSNTLKRQPQHF.